Following are 5 T cell receptor beta chains from one sample sequenced in a study of T cell responses to AZD1222 COVID-19 vaccine. TCRdb keeps only in-frame clones here, not all; method: immunoSEQ multiplex PCR. Among around 33,000 clones listed, roughly 90% were seen once. This sample comprised peripheral blood, obtained on day 0 of AZD1222 vaccination. All receptors derive from an adult in good health.

The chain links TRBV19 to TRBJ2-2, with D hard to call. V lost 2 bases, J lost 1 base, and 5 bases lay in between. CDR3 size: 14 residues. Germline CDR1 reads LNHDA; CDR2 reads SQIVND (reference sequence). The CDR3 DNA reads TGTGCCAGTAGTATAATACAGAACACCGGGGAGCTGTTTTTT. Translation: CASSIIQNTGELFF.

This clone has only one observation. This chain connects TRBV27 to TRBJ1-3; TRBD1 matches 7 bases. This CDR3 contains 14 residues. Germline loops: CDR1 MNHEY, CDR2 SMNVEV (reference sequence). Unmatched junction bases numbered 11, after V lost 11 bases and J lost 4 bases. Written as DNA, the CDR3 is TGTGCCGCCGACGAGGGGGCGAGAGGAAACACCATATATTTT. It is translated as CAADEGARGNTIYF.

The chain employs TRBV30 and TRBJ1-5, with a weak D call TRBD1 (6 bases). Germline assignment: CDR1 GTSNPN and CDR2 SVGIG (reference sequence). Trimming took off 0 bases at V and 3 bases at J, with 15 bases between the two ends. This CDR3 contains 16 residues. The CDR3 protein is CAWSVSRTDFNQPQHF. Here the CDR3 DNA reads TGTGCCTGGAGTGTAAGTCGGACAGACTTCAATCAGCCCCAGCATTTT.

The V gene is TRBV5-1, the J gene TRBJ2-5; 8 bases match TRBD2. The CDR3 covers 16 residues. Per germline, CDR1 SGHRS and CDR2 YFSETQ. With V trimmed by 4 bases and J by 4 bases, 12 bases remained unmatched. In DNA, the CDR3 is TGCGCCAGCAGCCGGGAGACAGCGGGGGAACTAGAGACCCAGTACTTC. Translating it yields CASSRETAGELETQYF.

This clone was seen a single time. The rearrangement uses TRBV30 and TRBJ1-4, with D possibly TRBD1 on 6 matching bases. The CDR3 runs to 18 residues. The germline V and J ends were trimmed by 3 bases and 8 bases, with 28 bases remaining between them. CDR1 GTSNPN and CDR2 SVGIG come from the germline V gene (reference sequence). This CDR3 is CAWRATWTAPQSREKLFF. In DNA, the CDR3 is TGTGCCTGGAGGGCAACATGGACAGCACCGCAATCCCGGGAAAAACTGTTTTTT. Based on the CDR3 plus reference TRBV30 and TRBJ1-4, the full variable domain is SQTIHQWPATLVQPVGSPLSLECTVEGTSNPNLYWYRQAAGRGLQLLFYSVGIGQISSEVPQNLSASRPQDRQFILSSKKLLLSDSGFYLCAWRATWTAPQSREKLFFGSGTQLSVL.